The clone carrying this T cell receptor (beta chain) was counted many times. Its antigen is as yet unknown. These data belong to a study of Graves' ophthalmopathy and Graves' hyperthyroidism. Deletions cut 3 bases from V and 7 bases from J, with 15 bases between. CDR1 and CDR2 from the germline V gene are MDHEN and SYDVKM. This CDR3 contains 15 residues. The authors amplified TCR beta CDR3 regions, and they did so from RNA transcripts for repertoire sequencing. HTBI primers were used in a first-round RT-PCR, which preceded a second-round multiplex PCR. TCRdb passed the multiplex PCR reads through MiXCR, listing each CDR3 protein once. The data show approximately 380,000 distinct CDR3 sequences, roughly 21% seen once. Study-level points and caveats: Ophthalmopathy progression was predicted by the model at 70.59% sensitivity and 72% to 75% specificity. Most thyroid clonotypes with frequency above 0.001 were detected in blood too.

It was from about 10 ml of fresh peripheral blood that the PBMCs came. This TCR was sampled from a woman between 18 and 29 years old with stable Graves' hyperthyroidism. The chain employs TRBV28 and TRBJ2-2; D may be TRBD2 (5 bases). Sequencing input: peripheral blood. The CDR3 loop is CASSLAGIHDGELFF. CDR3 DNA sequence: TGTGCCAGCAGTTTGGCCGGGATTCATGACGGGGAGCTGTTTTTT.